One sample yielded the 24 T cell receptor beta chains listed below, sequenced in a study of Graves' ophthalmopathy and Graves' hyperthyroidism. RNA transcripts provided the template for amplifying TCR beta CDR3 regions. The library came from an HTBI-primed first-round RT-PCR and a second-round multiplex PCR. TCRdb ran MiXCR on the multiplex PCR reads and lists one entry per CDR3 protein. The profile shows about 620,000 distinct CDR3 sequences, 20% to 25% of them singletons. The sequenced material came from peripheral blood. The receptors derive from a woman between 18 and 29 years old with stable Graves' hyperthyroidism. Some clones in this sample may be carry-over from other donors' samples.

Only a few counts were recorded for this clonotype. The CDR3 nucleotides read TGTGCCAGCATACCCACTTCCGGGGTCTACGAGCAGTACTTC. Translation: CASIPTSGVYEQYF. This chain connects TRBV28 to TRBJ2-7; weak D call: TRBD2 (5 bases). Germline CDR1 and CDR2: MDHEN and SYDVKM. Trimming shortened V by 7 bases and J by 3 bases, and 16 bases separated the two germline ends. This CDR3 is 14 amino acids long.

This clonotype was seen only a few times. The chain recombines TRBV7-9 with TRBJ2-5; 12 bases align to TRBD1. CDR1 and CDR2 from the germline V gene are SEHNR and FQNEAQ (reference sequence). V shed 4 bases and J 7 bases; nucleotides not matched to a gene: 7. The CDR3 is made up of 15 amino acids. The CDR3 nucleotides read TGTGCCAGCAGCTACGGGACAGGGGGCCACGGGACCCAGTACTTC. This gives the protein CASSYGTGGHGTQYF.

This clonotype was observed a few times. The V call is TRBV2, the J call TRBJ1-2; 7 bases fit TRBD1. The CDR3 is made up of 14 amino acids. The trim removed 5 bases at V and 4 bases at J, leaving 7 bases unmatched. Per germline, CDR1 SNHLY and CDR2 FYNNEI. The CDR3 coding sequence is TGTGCCAGCAGTCCACCGGGACAGCTCTATGGCTACACCTTC. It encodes CASSPPGQLYGYTF.

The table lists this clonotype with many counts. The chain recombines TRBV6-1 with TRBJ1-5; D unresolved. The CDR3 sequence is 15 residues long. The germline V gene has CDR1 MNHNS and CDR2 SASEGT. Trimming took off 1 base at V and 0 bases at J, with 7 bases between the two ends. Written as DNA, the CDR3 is TGTGCCAGCAGTGAAGTTGGGAATAGCAATCAGCCCCAGCATTTT. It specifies CASSEVGNSNQPQHF.

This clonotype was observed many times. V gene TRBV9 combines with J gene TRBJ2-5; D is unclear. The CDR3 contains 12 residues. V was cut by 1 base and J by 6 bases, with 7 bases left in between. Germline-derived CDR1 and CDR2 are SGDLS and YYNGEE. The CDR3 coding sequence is TGTGCCAGCAGCGTACCTCCGAAGACCCAGTACTTC. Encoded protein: CASSVPPKTQYF.

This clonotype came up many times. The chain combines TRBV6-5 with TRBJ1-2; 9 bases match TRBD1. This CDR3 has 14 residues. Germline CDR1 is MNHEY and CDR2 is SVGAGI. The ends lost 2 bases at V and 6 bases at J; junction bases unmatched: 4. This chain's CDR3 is CASSYGTGWNGYTF. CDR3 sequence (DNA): TGTGCCAGCAGTTACGGGACAGGGTGGAATGGCTACACCTTC.

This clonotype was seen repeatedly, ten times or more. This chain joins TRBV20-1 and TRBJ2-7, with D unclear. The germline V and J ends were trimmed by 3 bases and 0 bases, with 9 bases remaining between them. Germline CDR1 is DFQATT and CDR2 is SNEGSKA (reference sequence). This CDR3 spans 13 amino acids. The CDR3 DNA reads TGCAGTGCTAGGCACCCCAGCTCCTACGAGCAGTACTTC. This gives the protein CSARHPSSYEQYF.

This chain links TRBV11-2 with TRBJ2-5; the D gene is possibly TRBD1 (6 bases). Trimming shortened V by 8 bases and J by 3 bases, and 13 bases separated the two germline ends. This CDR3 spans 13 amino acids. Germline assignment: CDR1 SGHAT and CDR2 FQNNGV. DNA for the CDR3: TGTGCCAGCTGTAGGCCAGGGGAAGAGACCCAGTACTTC. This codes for CASCRPGEETQYF.

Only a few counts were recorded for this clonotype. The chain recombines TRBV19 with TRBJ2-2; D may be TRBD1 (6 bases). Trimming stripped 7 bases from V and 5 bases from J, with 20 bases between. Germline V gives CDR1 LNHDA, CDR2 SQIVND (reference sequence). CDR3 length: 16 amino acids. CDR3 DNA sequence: TGTGCCAGTACCGAATTAGGGGGAGACCTAACCGGGGAGCTGTTTTTT. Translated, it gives CASTELGGDLTGELFF.

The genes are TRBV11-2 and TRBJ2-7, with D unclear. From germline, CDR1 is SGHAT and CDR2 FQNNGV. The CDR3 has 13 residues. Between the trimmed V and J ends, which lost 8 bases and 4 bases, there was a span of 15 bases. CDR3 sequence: CASGTAFFYEQYF. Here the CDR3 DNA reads TGTGCCAGCGGAACGGCATTTTTTTACGAGCAGTACTTC.

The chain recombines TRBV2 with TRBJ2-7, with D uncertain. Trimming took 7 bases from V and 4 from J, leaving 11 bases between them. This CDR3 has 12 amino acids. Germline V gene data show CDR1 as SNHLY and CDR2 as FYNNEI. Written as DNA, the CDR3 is TGTGCCAGCATGCGAGAAGGGTACGAGCAGTACTTC. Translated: CASMREGYEQYF.

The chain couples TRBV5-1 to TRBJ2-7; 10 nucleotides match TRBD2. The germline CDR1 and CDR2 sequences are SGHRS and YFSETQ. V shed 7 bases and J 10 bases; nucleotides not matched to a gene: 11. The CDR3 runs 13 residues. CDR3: CASHAAAGGPQYF. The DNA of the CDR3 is TGCGCCAGCCATGCTGCAGCGGGAGGGCCTCAGTACTTC.

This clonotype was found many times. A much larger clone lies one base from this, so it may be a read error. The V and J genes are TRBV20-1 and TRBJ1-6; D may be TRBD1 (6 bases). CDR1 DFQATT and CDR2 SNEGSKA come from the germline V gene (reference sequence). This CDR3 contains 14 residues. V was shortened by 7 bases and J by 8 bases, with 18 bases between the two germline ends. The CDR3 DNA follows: TGCAGTGTACCCGACAGGAGGCCAGATTCACCCCTCCACTTT. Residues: CSVPDRRPDSPLHF.

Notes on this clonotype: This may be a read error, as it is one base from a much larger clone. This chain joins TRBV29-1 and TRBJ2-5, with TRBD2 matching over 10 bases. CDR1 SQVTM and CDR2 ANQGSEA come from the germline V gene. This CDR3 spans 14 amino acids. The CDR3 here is CIVVLTSGEETQYF. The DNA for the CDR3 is TGCATCGTTGTTCTAACTAGCGGGGAAGAGACCCAGTACTTC.

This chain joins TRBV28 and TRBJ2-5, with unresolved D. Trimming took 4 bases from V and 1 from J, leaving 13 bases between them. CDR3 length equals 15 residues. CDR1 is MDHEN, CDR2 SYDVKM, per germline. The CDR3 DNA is TGTGCCAGCAGTTACCCGAGGAAACCCCAAGAGACCCAGTACTTC. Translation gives CASSYPRKPQETQYF.

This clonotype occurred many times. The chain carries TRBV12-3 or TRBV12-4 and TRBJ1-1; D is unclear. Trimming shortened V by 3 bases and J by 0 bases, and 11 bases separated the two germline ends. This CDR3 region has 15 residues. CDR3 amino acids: CASSFVGAMNTEAFF. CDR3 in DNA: TGTGCCAGCAGTTTTGTCGGAGCTATGAACACTGAAGCTTTCTTT.

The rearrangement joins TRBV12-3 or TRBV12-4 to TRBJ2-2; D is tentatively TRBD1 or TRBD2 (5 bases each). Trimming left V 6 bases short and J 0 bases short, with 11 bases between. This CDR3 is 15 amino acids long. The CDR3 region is CASSGAGSNTGELFF. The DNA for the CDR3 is TGTGCCAGCAGCGGGGCGGGTTCGAACACCGGGGAGCTGTTTTTT.

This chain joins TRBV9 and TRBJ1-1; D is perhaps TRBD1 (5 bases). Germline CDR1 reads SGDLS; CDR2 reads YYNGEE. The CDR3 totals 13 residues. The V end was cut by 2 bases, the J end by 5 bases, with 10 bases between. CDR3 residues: CASSVLRETEAFF. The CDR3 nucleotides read TGTGCCAGCAGCGTCCTCAGGGAGACTGAAGCTTTCTTT.

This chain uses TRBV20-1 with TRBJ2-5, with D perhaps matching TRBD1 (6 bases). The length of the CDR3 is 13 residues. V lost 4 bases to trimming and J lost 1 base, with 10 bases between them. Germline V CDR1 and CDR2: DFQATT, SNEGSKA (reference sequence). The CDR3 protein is CSAMRQVQETQYF. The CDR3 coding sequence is TGCAGTGCTATGAGACAGGTCCAAGAGACCCAGTACTTC.

The CDR3: CASSYAGRESYEQYF. The CDR3 region has the DNA TGTGCCAGCAGTTACGCGGGACGGGAGAGCTACGAGCAGTACTTC. The chain is built from TRBV6-2 or TRBV6-3 and TRBJ2-7; a possible D gene is TRBD2 (6 bases). Deletions cut 2 bases from V and 3 bases from J, with 14 bases between. This CDR3 contains 15 residues. CDR1 and CDR2 (germline): MNHEY, SVGEGT.

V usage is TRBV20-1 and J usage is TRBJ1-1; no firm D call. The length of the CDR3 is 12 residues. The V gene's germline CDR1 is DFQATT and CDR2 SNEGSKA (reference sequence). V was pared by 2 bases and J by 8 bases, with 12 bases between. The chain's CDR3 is CSARNQRTEAFF. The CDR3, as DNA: TGCAGTGCTAGAAACCAGCGCACCGAAGCTTTCTTT.

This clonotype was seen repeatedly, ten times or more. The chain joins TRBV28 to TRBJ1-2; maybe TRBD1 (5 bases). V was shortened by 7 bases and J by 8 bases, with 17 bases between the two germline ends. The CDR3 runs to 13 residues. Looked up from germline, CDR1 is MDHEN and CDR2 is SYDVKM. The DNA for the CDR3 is TGTGCCAGCACCCCAGGGCCTTCACGAGGCTACACCTTC. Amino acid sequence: CASTPGPSRGYTF.

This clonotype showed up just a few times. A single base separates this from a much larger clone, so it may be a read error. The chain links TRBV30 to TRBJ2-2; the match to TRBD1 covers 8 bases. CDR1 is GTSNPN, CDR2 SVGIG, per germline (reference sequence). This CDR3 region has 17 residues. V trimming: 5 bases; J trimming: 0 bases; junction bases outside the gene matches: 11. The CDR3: CAWVDSYRGTNTGELFF. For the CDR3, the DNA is TGTGCCTGGGTCGACAGTTACAGGGGGACGAACACCGGGGAGCTGTTTTTT.

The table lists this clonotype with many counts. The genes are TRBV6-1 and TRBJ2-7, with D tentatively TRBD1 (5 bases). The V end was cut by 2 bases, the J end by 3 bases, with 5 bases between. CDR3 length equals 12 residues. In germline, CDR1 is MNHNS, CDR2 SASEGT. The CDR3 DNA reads TGTGCCAGCAGTGAAAGGGGCTACGAGCAGTACTTC. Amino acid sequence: CASSERGYEQYF.